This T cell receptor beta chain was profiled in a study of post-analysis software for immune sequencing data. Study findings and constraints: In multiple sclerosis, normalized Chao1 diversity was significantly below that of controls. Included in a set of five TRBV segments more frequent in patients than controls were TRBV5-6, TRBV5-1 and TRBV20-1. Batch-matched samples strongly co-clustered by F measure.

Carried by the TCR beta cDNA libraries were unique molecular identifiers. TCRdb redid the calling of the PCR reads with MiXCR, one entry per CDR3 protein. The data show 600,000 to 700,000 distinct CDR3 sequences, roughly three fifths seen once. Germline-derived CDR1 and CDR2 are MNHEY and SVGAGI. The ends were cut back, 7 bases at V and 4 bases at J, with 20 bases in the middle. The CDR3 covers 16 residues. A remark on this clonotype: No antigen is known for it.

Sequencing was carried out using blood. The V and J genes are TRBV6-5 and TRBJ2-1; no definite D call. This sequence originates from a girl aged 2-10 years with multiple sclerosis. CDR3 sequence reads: CASTSYWQLSYNEQFF. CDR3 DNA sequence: TGTGCCAGCACCAGTTACTGGCAGCTCTCGTACAATGAGCAGTTCTTC.